A selection of T cell receptor beta chains follows, all from one sample in a study of shared clonotypes between healthy human individuals. TCRdb's table, derived via immunoSEQ multiplex PCR, lists solely in-frame clones and lacks some. Found here are 2,100,000 or so clones, 95% of them singletons; the top ten hold roughly 0.13%. The specimen sequenced was naive CD4+ T cells sorted from blood. Receptors were obtained from a man younger than 35 in good health. CDR3s include the opening cysteine and the closing phenylalanine or tryptophan. A D gene is named only where the DNA matches it firmly. The size entry is marked missing in some rows and otherwise reads once, few, many or a size class.

NA,NA,TRBV28,TRBJ2-3,TGTGCCAGCAGCCGCGGACAGCCCACAGATACGCAGTATTTT,CASSRGQPTDTQYF
NA,NA,TRBV7-2,TRBJ1-6,TGTGCCAGCAGCAAAGACATCCCGCCCCTCCACTTT,CASSKDIPPLHF
NA,NA,TRBV5-1,TRBJ2-7,TGCGCCAGCAGCTTGACTTCGACTCGGGACGAGCAGTACTTC,CASSLTSTRDEQYF
NA,TRBD2,TRBV5-4,TRBJ2-7,TGTGCCAGCAGCCCCGGGACTAGCGGGGGGGCCGGCGAGCAGTACTTC,CASSPGTSGGAGEQYF
NA,TRBD1,TRBV4-2,TRBJ2-7,TGTGCCAGCAGCGGGGACAGGGGGGACGAGCAGTACTTC,CASSGDRGDEQYF
once,NA,TRBV6-1,TRBJ2-3,TGTGCCAGCAGTGAGGGACTCAAGGGAGATACGCAGTATTTT,CASSEGLKGDTQYF
NA,TRBD1,TRBV7-2,TRBJ2-1,TGTGCCAGCAGCTTAGGTCGGACAGGGGATACAGGGGATGAGCAGTTCTTC,CASSLGRTGDTGDEQFF
few,NA,TRBV14,TRBJ1-5,TGTGCCAGCAGCCAACCTGACAGGCTCTATCAGCCCCAGCATTTT,CASSQPDRLYQPQHF
NA,NA,TRBV15,TRBJ2-7,TGTGCCACCAGCAGAGAAATGGGGGGCTACGAGCAGTACTTC,CATSREMGGYEQYF
NA,NA,TRBV28,TRBJ1-3,TGTGCCAGCAGTCCCCCCACAGGTCATGGAAACACCATATATTTT,CASSPPTGHGNTIYF
NA,TRBD1,TRBV13,TRBJ2-3,TGTGCCAGCAGCTTCGGGACAGGGTTGGGAGATACGCAGTATTTT,CASSFGTGLGDTQYF
NA,NA,TRBV28,TRBJ1-1,TGTGCCAGCAGTTTTAATCCGAACACTGAAGCTTTCTTT,CASSFNPNTEAFF
NA,NA,TRBV27,TRBJ2-7,TGTGCCAGCAGGGGCGGGGACTCCTACGAGCAGTACTTC,CASRGGDSYEQYF
NA,NA,TRBV6-1,TRBJ1-3,TGTGCCAGCAGCGACCTCGGGGTCTCTGGAAACACCATATATTTT,CASSDLGVSGNTIYF
NA,TRBD1,TRBV2,TRBJ2-1,TGTGCCAGCAGTGAAGAGACAGGGGGGGGCTATGAGCAGTTCTTC,CASSEETGGGYEQFF
NA,TRBD1,TRBV5-1,TRBJ1-3,TGCGCCAGCAGCTCCGTCCCGGGACAGGGGATGAGCTCTGGAAACACCATATATTTT,CASSSVPGQGMSSGNTIYF
NA,NA,TRBV11-2,TRBJ1-5,TGTGCCAGCAGTCAGGGGAGCAATCAGCCCCAGCATTTT,CASSQGSNQPQHF
NA,TRBD1,TRBV6-6,TRBJ1-6,TGTGCCAGCACAAGGGACAGGGCCGATTCACCCCTCCACTTT,CASTRDRADSPLHF
NA,NA,TRBV30,TRBJ2-2,TGTGCCTGGAGAAGGTGGACATCGAACACCGGGGAGCTGTTTTTT,CAWRRWTSNTGELFF
NA,TRBD2,TRBV9,TRBJ2-1,TGTGCCAGCAGCGAGAGCGGGAGCGGGAGGCCCTACAATGAGCAGTTCTTC,CASSESGSGRPYNEQFF
NA,NA,TRBV4-1,TRBJ2-3,TGCGCCAGCAGCCGTTATGGGACTGGGACGGGGGATACGCAGTATTTT,CASSRYGTGTGDTQYF
NA,NA,TRBV10-3,TRBJ1-1,TGTGCCATTGCGACAGGCCCGAACACTGAAGCTTTCTTT,CAIATGPNTEAFF
NA,TRBD1,TRBV5-1,TRBJ2-1,TGCGCCAGCAGCTTGGAACCCACCGGGACAGGGTCCTACAATGAGCAGTTCTTC,CASSLEPTGTGSYNEQFF
NA,TRBD1,TRBV7-9,TRBJ2-7,TGTGCCAGCAGCACTGGCCCGGGACAGGGTCCCTACGAGCAGTACTTC,CASSTGPGQGPYEQYF
NA,NA,TRBV30,TRBJ2-5,TGTGCCTGGAGTCCTGGGGTTCGGGAGACTCAGTACTTC,CAWSPGVRETQYF
NA,TRBD1,TRBV7-6,TRBJ2-6,TGTGCCAGCAGCCCGAGACAGGGGTTCCCTTCTGGGGCCAACGTCCTGACTTTC,CASSPRQGFPSGANVLTF
NA,NA,TRBV6-1,TRBJ2-4,TGTGCCAGCAGTGGATTCTTGGGCCTAGCCAAAAACATTCAGTACTTC,CASSGFLGLAKNIQYF